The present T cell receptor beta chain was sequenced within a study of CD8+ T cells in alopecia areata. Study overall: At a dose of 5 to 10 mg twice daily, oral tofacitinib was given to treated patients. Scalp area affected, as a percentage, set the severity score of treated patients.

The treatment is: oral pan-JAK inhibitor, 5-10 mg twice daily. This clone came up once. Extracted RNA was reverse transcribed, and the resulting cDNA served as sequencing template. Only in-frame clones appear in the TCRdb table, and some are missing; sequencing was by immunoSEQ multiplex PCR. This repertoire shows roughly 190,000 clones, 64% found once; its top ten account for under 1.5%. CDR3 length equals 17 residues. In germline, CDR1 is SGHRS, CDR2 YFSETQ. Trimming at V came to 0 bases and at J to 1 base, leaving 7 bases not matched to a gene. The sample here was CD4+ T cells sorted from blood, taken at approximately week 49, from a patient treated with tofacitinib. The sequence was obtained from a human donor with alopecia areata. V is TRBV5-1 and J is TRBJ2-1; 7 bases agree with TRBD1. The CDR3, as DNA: TGCGCCAGCAGCTTGGCGTCCCAGGGGGTTTCCTACAATGAGCAGTTCTTC. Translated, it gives CASSLASQGVSYNEQFF.